A selection of T cell receptor beta chains follows, all from one sample in a study of Ad26.COV2.S vaccination and SARS-CoV-2 variants. Profiling relied on immunoSEQ multiplex PCR, and the TCRdb table lists in-frame clones only, not all of them. The profile shows 410,000 or so clones, approximately 92% of them singletons. The input for sequencing was peripheral blood, taken in a trial of Ad26.COV2.S vaccine versus placebo. The receptors here all came from a person aged 18-65 years who received the Ad26.COV2.S COVID-19 vaccine or a placebo. Each CDR3 is given with its conserved first and last residue. The order of the fields is V gene, CDR3 length, J gene, D gene, CDR3 protein, CDR3 DNA. A D gene is named only where the DNA matches it firmly.

>TRBV30|15|TRBJ1-3|TRBD1
CAWGDRDISGNTIYF
TGTGCCTGGGGGGACAGGGACATCTCTGGAAACACCATATATTTT
>TRBV4-3|15|TRBJ2-2|TRBD2
CASSQSGSGTGELFF
TGCGCCAGCAGCCAAAGCGGGAGTGGGACCGGGGAGCTGTTTTTT
>TRBV2|11|TRBJ2-1|TRBD2
CASSDGLGGLF
TGTGCCAGCAGTGATGGACTAGGAGGGCTCTTC
>TRBV6-6|15|TRBJ2-1|TRBD2
CASSYTSGGGDEQFF
TGTGCCAGCAGTTATACTAGCGGGGGAGGGGATGAGCAGTTCTTC
>TRBV6-4|15|TRBJ2-3|.
CASSDSRGGTDTQYF
TGTGCCAGCAGTGACTCGAGAGGGGGGACAGATACGCAGTATTTT
>TRBV7-9|14|TRBJ1-2|TRBD1
CASSSGQGAGGYTF
TGTGCCAGCAGCTCCGGACAGGGGGCAGGTGGCTACACCTTC
>TRBV2|11|TRBJ1-2|.
CAVKGSSGYTF
TGTGCCGTCAAGGGGTCTAGTGGCTACACCTTC
>TRBV30|14|TRBJ1-3|.
CAWQLGGLRNTIYF
TGTGCCTGGCAGCTAGGGGGTTTGAGAAACACCATATATTTT
>TRBV30|15|TRBJ1-6|.
CAWMRGSSYNSPLHF
TGTGCCTGGATGAGGGGCAGCTCCTATAATTCACCCCTCCACTTT
>TRBV28|14|TRBJ1-2|TRBD1
CAGVDRGKDYGYTF
TGTGCAGGGGTCGACAGGGGGAAGGACTATGGCTACACCTTC